These 28 T cell receptor beta chains came from one sample sequenced in a study of blood T cell repertoires in COVID-19. Clones were read by immunoSEQ multiplex PCR, and TCRdb kept only the in-frame ones, dropping some. This sample carries approximately 25,000 clones, about four fifths of them seen once, and the ten largest clones take about 6.5%. Input material: peripheral blood. These receptors were collected from a man aged 45-65 years with COVID-19, enrolled during active disease.

The J gene is TRBJ2-5, the V gene TRBV2; D is possibly TRBD1 (5 bases). Germline V gene sequence: CDR1 SNHLY, CDR2 FYNNEI. The ends were cut back, 6 bases at V and 0 bases at J, with 5 bases in the middle. CDR3 length: 12 amino acids. The CDR3 reads CASRDNQETQYF. In DNA form, the CDR3 reads TGTGCCAGCAGGGACAACCAAGAGACCCAGTACTTC.

This clone was seen once. V gene TRBV14 combines with J gene TRBJ2-7; D is possibly TRBD2 (5 bases). This CDR3 has 13 amino acids. V dropped 5 bases and J dropped 3 bases, with 11 bases sitting between them. Germline lookup yields CDR1 SGHDN and CDR2 FVKESK. The CDR3 spells CASSEGLDYEQYF. The CDR3 DNA sequence: TGTGCCAGCAGCGAGGGATTGGACTACGAGCAGTACTTC.

This clone has just one count. The rearrangement links TRBV18 to TRBJ1-4; D is unclear. Germline values: CDR1 KGHSH, CDR2 LQKENI. Trimming stripped 2 bases from V and 0 bases from J, with 10 bases between. The CDR3 consists of 16 residues. CDR3 protein: CASSPGLVSTNEKLFF. CDR3 nucleotides: TGTGCCAGCTCACCAGGGCTCGTCTCAACTAATGAAAAACTGTTTTTT.

The chain couples TRBV6-6 to TRBJ1-4; D might be TRBD1 (5 bases). This CDR3 spans 15 amino acids. Trimming took 5 bases from V and 7 from J, leaving 17 bases between them. The germline CDR1 and CDR2 sequences are MNHNY and SVGAGI (reference sequence). The CDR3 nucleotides are TGTGCCAGCAGTGGCGCCGGCAGGGTACGTGAAAAACTGTTTTTT. It codes for CASSGAGRVREKLFF.

This chain uses TRBV6-5 with TRBJ2-7; D gene ambiguous. The CDR3 runs to 12 residues. Between the trimmed V and J ends, which lost 7 bases and 7 bases, there was a span of 14 bases. Germline loops: CDR1 MNHEY, CDR2 SVGAGI. The DNA of the CDR3 is TGTGCCAGCATCCAACGGGTGGGTGAGCAGTACTTC. Its protein product is CASIQRVGEQYF.

V gene TRBV9 combines with J gene TRBJ1-3, with 8 bases fitting TRBD1. Germline loops: CDR1 SGDLS, CDR2 YYNGEE. V gave up 0 bases and J gave up 4 bases; unmatched junction bases: 6. This CDR3 has 16 residues. CDR3 sequence: CASSVGDRGTGNTIYF. The CDR3 DNA sequence: TGTGCCAGCAGCGTAGGCGACAGGGGTACCGGAAACACCATATATTTT.

The chain recombines TRBV4-2 with TRBJ1-1, with 7 bases fitting TRBD1. Germline V gene sequence: CDR1 LGHNA, CDR2 YNFKEQ. The CDR3 is 15 amino acids. Trimming removed 0 bases from V and 3 bases from J; junction bases left unmatched: 4. CDR3 residues: CASSQDLTGYTEAFF. As DNA, the CDR3 is TGTGCCAGCAGCCAAGATCTGACAGGGTACACTGAAGCTTTCTTT.

This clone was counted between two and nine times. The V call is TRBV24-1, the J call TRBJ2-7; 7 bases agree with TRBD1. The germline V gene has CDR1 KGHDR and CDR2 SFDVKD. The length of the CDR3 is 12 residues. J was trimmed by 8 bases and V by 5 bases; bases with no gene match: 5. The DNA for the CDR3 is TGTGCCACCAGTGGACAGGGTAGTAAGCAGTACTTC. Residues: CATSGQGSKQYF.

The rearrangement uses TRBV19 and TRBJ1-5, with D uncertain. The CDR3 length is 12 residues. V gave up 3 bases and J gave up 5 bases, with 5 bases separating them. CDR1 LNHDA and CDR2 SQIVND come from the germline V gene (reference sequence). This CDR3 reads CASSMRDQPQHF. The DNA for the CDR3 is TGTGCCAGTAGTATGAGGGATCAGCCCCAGCATTTT.

The rearrangement joins TRBV15 to TRBJ2-5; the match to TRBD2 covers 11 bases. Germline assignment: CDR1 LNHNV and CDR2 YYDKDF (reference sequence). V shed 1 base and J 3 bases; nucleotides not matched to a gene: 1. The CDR3 has 15 residues. CDR3 bases: TGTGCCACCAGCAGAGGGGGACTAGCGGAAGAGACCCAGTACTTC. As protein: CATSRGGLAEETQYF.

The count of this clone is one. The V gene is TRBV28, the J gene TRBJ1-3, with D possibly being TRBD1 (5 bases). CDR3 length equals 15 residues. The germline V and J ends were trimmed by 6 bases and 0 bases, with 12 bases remaining between them. The germline V gene has CDR1 MDHEN and CDR2 SYDVKM. In nucleotides, the CDR3 is TGTGCCAGCAGGACTCCAGGGTTCTCTGGAAACACCATATATTTT. It is translated as CASRTPGFSGNTIYF. The entire variable domain, with the rest obtained from reference TRBV28 and TRBJ1-3, is as follows: DVKVTQSSRYLVKRTGEKVFLECVQDMDHENMFWYRQDPGLGLRLIYFSYDVKMKEKGDIPEGYSVSREKKERFSLILESASTNQTSMYLCASRTPGFSGNTIYFGEGSWLTVV.

This clone occurred a few times. The genes are TRBV3-1 (or the pseudogene TRBV3-2) and TRBJ2-7; 7 nucleotides line up with TRBD2. Per germline, CDR1 LGHDT and CDR2 YNNKEL (reference sequence). V dropped 3 bases and J dropped 7; count of bases not matched to a gene: 6. This CDR3 spans 13 amino acids. CDR3 bases: TGTGCCAGCAGCCATGGGACTATGAGGGAGCAGTACTTC. It specifies CASSHGTMREQYF.

The chain uses TRBV9 and TRBJ2-2, with 9 nucleotides matching TRBD2. CDR1 SGDLS and CDR2 YYNGEE come from the germline V gene. The CDR3 consists of 16 residues. Trimming cost V 3 bases and J 8 bases; bases outside gene matches: 11. The CDR3 DNA reads TGTGCCAGCAGCGACCGTCCAGCGGGGGGCGGAGGGGAGCTGTTTTTT. Its translation is CASSDRPAGGGGELFF.

CDR3 loop: CASGGGDTQYF. As DNA, the CDR3 is TGTGCCAGCGGGGGAGGAGATACGCAGTATTTT. The chain carries TRBV2 and TRBJ2-3, with D possibly matching TRBD2 (6 bases). V was clipped by 8 bases and J by 5 bases, with 8 bases between them. The length of the CDR3 is 11 residues. Germline assignment: CDR1 SNHLY and CDR2 FYNNEI. Variable domain in full (rest from reference TRBV2 and TRBJ2-3): EPEVTQTPSHQVTQMGQEVILRCVPISNHLYFYWYRQILGQKVEFLVSFYNNEISEKSEIFDDQFSVERPDGSNFTLKIRSTKLEDSAMYFCASGGGDTQYFGPGTRLTVL.

The gene calls are TRBV10-3 and TRBJ1-5; D might be TRBD1 (6 bases). The CDR3 runs to 14 residues. V was clipped by 0 bases and J by 6 bases, with 9 bases between them. The germline V gene has CDR1 ENHRY and CDR2 SYGVKD. The CDR3 DNA follows: TGTGCCATCAGTGAGTCAGGGGGAATTCAGCCCCAGCATTTT. Amino acids: CAISESGGIQPQHF.

The chain uses TRBV20-1 and TRBJ2-7; unclear D gene. Looked up from germline, CDR1 is DFQATT and CDR2 is SNEGSKA (reference sequence). The CDR3 length is 13 residues. The V and J ends lost 3 bases and 1 base respectively, with 10 bases between them. CDR3 region: CSASSDTSYEQYF. The CDR3 nucleotides read TGCAGTGCTAGTTCCGACACGTCCTACGAGCAGTACTTC.

Judged by abundance, this clone is medium-sized. The V call is TRBV10-2, the J call TRBJ1-5, with D tentatively TRBD1 (5 bases). Germline CDR1 and CDR2: WSHSY and SAAADI. This CDR3 spans 13 amino acids. V was pared by 2 bases and J by 9 bases, with 11 bases between. The CDR3: CASSEVGLLPQHF. The DNA for the CDR3 is TGCGCCAGCAGTGAGGTGGGGCTGCTGCCCCAGCATTTT.

The CDR3 here is CASSPLSRDRGPYEQYF. The DNA of the CDR3 is TGTGCCAGCAGCCCCCTGTCCCGGGACAGGGGTCCCTACGAGCAGTACTTC. The V gene is TRBV3-1 (or the pseudogene TRBV3-2), the J gene TRBJ2-7, with 10 bases matching TRBD1. This CDR3 spans 17 amino acids. Germline trimming cut 4 bases from V and 2 bases from J; bases unmatched to any gene: 11. Germline CDR1 and CDR2: LGHDT and YNNKEL (reference sequence).

V is TRBV7-6 and J is TRBJ2-1, with 7 bases matching TRBD2. V trimming: 5 bases; J trimming: 0 bases; junction bases outside the gene matches: 7. Germline V CDR1 and CDR2: SGHVS, FNYEAQ. The CDR3 is 16 residues long. CDR3 DNA sequence: TGTGCCAGCAGCACTCTGGGGGGGAGCTCCTACAATGAGCAGTTCTTC. This translates into CASSTLGGSSYNEQFF. Based on the CDR3 plus reference TRBV7-6 and TRBJ2-1, the full variable domain is GAGVSQSPRYKVTKRGQDVALRCDPISGHVSLYWYRQALGQGPEFLTYFNYEAQQDKSGLPNDRFSAERPEGSISTLTIQRTEQRDSAMYRCASSTLGGSSYNEQFFGPGTRLTVL.

This chain's CDR3 is CAWTPRDRGSGANVLTF. As DNA, the CDR3 is TGTGCCTGGACTCCCCGGGACAGGGGCTCTGGGGCCAACGTCCTGACTTTC. The chain links TRBV30 to TRBJ2-6; 10 nucleotides align to TRBD1. The CDR3 runs to 17 residues. The V segment lost 4 bases and the J segment 0 bases; nucleotides outside the gene matches: 6. The germline CDR1 and CDR2 sequences are GTSNPN and SVGIG (reference sequence).

The chain links TRBV15 to TRBJ1-2; 7 nucleotides agree with TRBD1. CDR3 length: 16 amino acids. Germline V gene data show CDR1 as LNHNV and CDR2 as YYDKDF (reference sequence). Trimming removed 2 bases from V and 4 bases from J; junction bases left unmatched: 10. The CDR3: CATSRQGDPFGYGYTF. CDR3 in DNA: TGTGCCACCAGCAGACAGGGGGACCCATTTGGCTATGGCTACACCTTC.

This rearrangement joins TRBV7-9 to TRBJ2-7, with D uncertain. In germline, CDR1 is SEHNR, CDR2 FQNEAQ (reference sequence). The CDR3 loop spans 13 amino acids. V lost 3 bases to trimming and J lost 0 bases, with 6 bases between them. CDR3 loop: CASSFSISYEQYF. CDR3 nucleotides: TGTGCCAGCAGCTTTTCTATCTCCTACGAGCAGTACTTC.

V and J are TRBV4-1 and TRBJ1-2; 8 bases line up with TRBD1. The length of the CDR3 is 17 residues. V shed 1 base, J shed 4 bases, and the junction held 11 bases outside the gene matches. CDR1 is MGHRA and CDR2 is YSYEKL in the germline V gene. CDR3 region: CASSQGHPGGAFYGYTF. The CDR3 DNA is TGCGCCAGCAGCCAAGGCCACCCAGGGGGCGCTTTCTATGGCTACACCTTC.

The V call is TRBV28, the J call TRBJ1-3, with 8 bases lining up with TRBD1. The length of the CDR3 is 14 residues. CDR1 and CDR2 from the germline V gene are MDHEN and SYDVKM. V lost 6 bases to trimming and J lost 3 bases; unmatched junction nucleotides: 4. The CDR3 loop reads CASRSGGGGNTIYF. The DNA for the CDR3 is TGTGCCAGCAGGTCAGGGGGCGGTGGAAACACCATATATTTT.

The V gene is TRBV6-5, the J gene TRBJ1-5; the match to TRBD1 covers 10 bases. Germline V CDR1 and CDR2: MNHEY, SVGAGI. J gave up 4 bases and V 7 bases, and 7 bases lay outside the gene matches. This CDR3 region has 15 residues. The CDR3 reads CASKGRQGANQPQHF. In DNA form, the CDR3 reads TGTGCCAGCAAAGGAAGACAGGGGGCGAATCAGCCCCAGCATTTT.

As DNA, the CDR3 is TGTGCCAGCAGCTTTCAGGGAGGACAAGAGACCCAGTACTTC. It specifies CASSFQGGQETQYF. The V call is TRBV5-8, the J call TRBJ2-5; D is possibly TRBD2 (6 bases). The CDR3 is 14 residues long. V lost 2 bases to trimming and J lost 2 bases, with 10 bases between them. CDR1 and CDR2 from the germline V gene are SGHTS and YDEGEE.

The chain links TRBV12-3 or TRBV12-4 to TRBJ1-1; the D gene is possibly TRBD1 (5 bases). CDR3 length: 13 residues. V lost 6 bases to trimming and J lost 3 bases, with 11 bases between them. The DNA for the CDR3 is TGTGCCAGCAGCCCGGGGGGACACACTGAAGCTTTCTTT. This sequence encodes CASSPGGHTEAFF.

V gene TRBV10-1 combines with J gene TRBJ1-1; D might be TRBD1 (5 bases). Per the germline V gene, CDR1 is WNHNN and CDR2 is SYGVQD (reference sequence). The CDR3 has 13 amino acids. Trimming removed 0 bases from V and 5 bases from J, with 7 bases in between. CDR3 sequence reads: CASSESPGTEAFF. The CDR3 DNA is TGCGCCAGCAGTGAGTCCCCAGGGACTGAAGCTTTCTTT.